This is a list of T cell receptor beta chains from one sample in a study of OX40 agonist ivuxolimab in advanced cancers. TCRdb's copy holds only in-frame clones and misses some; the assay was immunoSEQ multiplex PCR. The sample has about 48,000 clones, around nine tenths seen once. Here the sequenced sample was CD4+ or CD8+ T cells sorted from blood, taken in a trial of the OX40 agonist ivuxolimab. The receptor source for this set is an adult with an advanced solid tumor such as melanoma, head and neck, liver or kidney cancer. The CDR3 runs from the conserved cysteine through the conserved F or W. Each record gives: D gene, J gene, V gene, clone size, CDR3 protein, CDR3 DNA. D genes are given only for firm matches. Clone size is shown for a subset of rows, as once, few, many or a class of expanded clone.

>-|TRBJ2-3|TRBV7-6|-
CASSLGVYQGSTDTQYF
TGTGCCAGCAGCTTAGGGGTGTATCAGGGCAGCACAGATACGCAGTATTTT
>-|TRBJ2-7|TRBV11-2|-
CASSLQTSYEQYF
TGTGCCAGCAGCTTACAGACTAGTTACGAGCAGTACTTC
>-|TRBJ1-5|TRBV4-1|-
CASSPPQGPQHF
TGCGCCAGCAGCCCGCCTCAGGGGCCCCAGCATTTT
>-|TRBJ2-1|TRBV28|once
CASSLFGGGLYNEQFF
TGTGCCAGCAGTTTATTTGGCGGCGGGCTATACAATGAGCAGTTCTTC
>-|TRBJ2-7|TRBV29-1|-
CSVKTTSSYEQYF
TGCAGCGTCAAGACGACGAGCTCCTACGAGCAGTACTTC
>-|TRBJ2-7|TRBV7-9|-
CASSTEERSYEQYF
TGTGCCAGCAGCACCGAGGAAAGATCCTACGAGCAGTACTTC
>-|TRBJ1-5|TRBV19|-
CASSIGRDQPQHF
TGTGCCAGTAGTATAGGAAGGGATCAGCCCCAGCATTTT
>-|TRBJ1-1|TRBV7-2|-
CASSLAGRNTEAFF
TGTGCCAGCAGCTTAGCTGGTAGGAACACTGAAGCTTTCTTT
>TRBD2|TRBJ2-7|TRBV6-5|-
CASSYGAGVGEQYF
TGTGCCAGCAGTTACGGGGCGGGAGTAGGTGAGCAGTACTTC
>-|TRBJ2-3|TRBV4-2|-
CASSQDARRAVTSTDTQYF
TGTGCCAGCAGCCAAGATGCGAGAAGAGCCGTCACTAGCACAGATACGCAGTATTTT
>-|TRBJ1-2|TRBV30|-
CAWSIPLLPYGYTF
TGTGCCTGGAGTATCCCTCTTTTACCCTATGGCTACACCTTC
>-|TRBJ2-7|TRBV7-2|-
CASSLSRSYEQYF
TGTGCCAGCAGCTTATCCAGATCCTACGAGCAGTACTTC
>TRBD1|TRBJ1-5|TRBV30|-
CAWSFTGEGQPQHF
TGTGCCTGGAGCTTCACAGGGGAAGGACAGCCCCAGCATTTT
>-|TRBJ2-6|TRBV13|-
CASSLEVTSDANVLTF
TGTGCCAGCAGCTTAGAAGTAACCTCTGACGCCAACGTCCTGACTTTC
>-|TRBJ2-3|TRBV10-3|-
CAISGEQGTNTDTQYF
TGTGCCATCAGTGGGGAACAGGGTACAAACACAGATACGCAGTATTTT
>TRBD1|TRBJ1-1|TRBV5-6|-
CASSLGQGWMNTEAFF
TGTGCCAGCAGCCTCGGACAGGGGTGGATGAACACTGAAGCTTTCTTT
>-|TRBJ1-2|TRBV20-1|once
CRGPSYGYTF
TGCAGGGGGCCAAGCTATGGCTACACCTTC
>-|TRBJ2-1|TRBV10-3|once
CAISSGSYNEQFF
TGTGCCATCTCGAGCGGGTCCTACAATGAGCAGTTCTTC
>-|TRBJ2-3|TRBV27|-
CASSRRGREWGRTDTQYF
TGTGCCAGCAGTCGCCGCGGGCGGGAATGGGGCCGCACAGATACGCAGTATTTT
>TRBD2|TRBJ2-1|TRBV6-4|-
CASSDTGLAVRNEQFF
TGTGCCAGCAGTGACACGGGACTAGCGGTGAGGAATGAGCAGTTCTTC
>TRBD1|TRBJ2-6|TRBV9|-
CASSEWTGGGANVLTF
TGTGCCAGCAGCGAATGGACAGGCGGCGGGGCCAACGTCCTGACTTTC
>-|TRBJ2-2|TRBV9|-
CASSPSLGGPSGELFF
TGTGCCAGCAGCCCTTCCCTAGGAGGGCCTAGCGGGGAGCTGTTTTTT
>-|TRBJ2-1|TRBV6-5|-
CASSQSSYNEQFF
TGTGCCAGCAGCCAGAGCTCCTACAATGAGCAGTTCTTC
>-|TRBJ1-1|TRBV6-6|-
CASSYGGTNTEAFF
TGTGCCAGCAGTTACGGGGGGACCAACACTGAAGCTTTCTTT
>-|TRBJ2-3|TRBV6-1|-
CASTESGLDTQYF
TGTGCCAGCACCGAATCGGGGTTGGATACGCAGTATTTT
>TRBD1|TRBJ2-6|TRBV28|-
CASSTGTGGLGANVLTF
TGTGCCAGCAGCACCGGGACAGGGGGCTTAGGGGCCAACGTCCTGACTTTC
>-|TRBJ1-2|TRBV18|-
CASSPSDGANYGYTF
TGTGCCAGCTCACCTTCGGATGGGGCTAACTATGGCTACACCTTC
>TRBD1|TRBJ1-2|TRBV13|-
CASSSGQGSGGYTF
TGTGCCAGCAGCTCGGGACAGGGCTCGGGTGGCTACACCTTC
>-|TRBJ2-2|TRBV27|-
CASRTWAANTGELFF
TGTGCCAGCAGAACATGGGCCGCGAACACCGGGGAGCTGTTTTTT
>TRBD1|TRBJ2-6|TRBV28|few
CAGSQGQGALVGANVLTF
TGTGCCGGCTCCCAAGGCCAGGGGGCGCTAGTTGGGGCCAACGTCCTGACTTTC
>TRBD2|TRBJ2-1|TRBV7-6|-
CASSFIGSGDEQFF
TGTGCCAGCAGCTTTATCGGGAGCGGGGATGAGCAGTTCTTC
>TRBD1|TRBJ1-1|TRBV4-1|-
CASSQEFGDSLAEAFF
TGCGCCAGCAGCCAAGAGTTTGGGGACAGTTTAGCCGAAGCTTTCTTT
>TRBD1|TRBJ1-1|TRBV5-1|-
CASSSALQGVNTEAFF
TGCGCCAGCAGCTCCGCCCTTCAGGGGGTGAACACTGAAGCTTTCTTT
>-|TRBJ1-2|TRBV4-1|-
CASSQELTAKPGGYTF
TGCGCCAGCAGCCAAGAACTTACCGCAAAACCGGGTGGCTACACCTTC
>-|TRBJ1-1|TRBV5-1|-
CASSHGGAEAFF
TGCGCCAGCAGCCACGGGGGAGCCGAAGCTTTCTTT
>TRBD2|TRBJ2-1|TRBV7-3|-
CASSPLGLGNGEQFF
TGTGCCAGCAGCCCCTTGGGACTAGGAAATGGTGAGCAGTTCTTC
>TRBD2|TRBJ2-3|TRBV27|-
CASSLSSGGYTQYF
TGTGCCAGCAGTTTGTCTAGCGGGGGGTATACGCAGTATTTT
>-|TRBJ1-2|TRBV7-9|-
CASSPGSSGYTF
TGTGCCAGCAGCCCCGGCTCGTCGGGCTACACCTTC
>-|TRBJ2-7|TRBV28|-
CASSLFLAYEQYF
TGTGCCAGCAGTTTATTCCTAGCCTACGAGCAGTACTTC
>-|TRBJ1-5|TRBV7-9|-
CASSLWGQPQHF
TGTGCCAGCAGCTTATGGGGTCAGCCCCAGCATTTT
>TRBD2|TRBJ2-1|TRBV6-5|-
CASTLSGGSSNEQFF
TGTGCCAGCACCCTTAGCGGGGGGTCGAGCAATGAGCAGTTCTTC